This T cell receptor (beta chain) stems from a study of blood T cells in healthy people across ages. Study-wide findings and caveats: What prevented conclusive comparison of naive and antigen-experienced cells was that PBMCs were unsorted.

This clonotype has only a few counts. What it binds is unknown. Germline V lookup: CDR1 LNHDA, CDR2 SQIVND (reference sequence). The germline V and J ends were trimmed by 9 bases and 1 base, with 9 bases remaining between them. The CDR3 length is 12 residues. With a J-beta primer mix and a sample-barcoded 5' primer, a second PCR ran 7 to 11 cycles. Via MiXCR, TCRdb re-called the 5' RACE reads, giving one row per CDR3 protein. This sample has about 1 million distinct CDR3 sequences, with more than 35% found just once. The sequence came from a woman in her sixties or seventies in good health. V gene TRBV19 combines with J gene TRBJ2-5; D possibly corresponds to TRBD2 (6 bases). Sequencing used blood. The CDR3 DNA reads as TGTGCCAGCGCGGGACTCCAAGAGACCCAGTACTTC. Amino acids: CASAGLQETQYF. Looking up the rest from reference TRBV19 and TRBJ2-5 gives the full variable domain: DGGITQSPKYLFRKEGQNVTLSCEQNLNHDAMYWYRQDPGQGLRLIYYSQIVNDFQKGDIAEGYSVSREKKESFPLTVTSAQKNPTAFYLCASAGLQETQYFGPGTRLLVL.